This T cell receptor beta chain was recorded in a study of T cell responses to AZD1222 COVID-19 vaccine. Study-wide findings and caveats: Close to half of spike-specific TCRs reportedly recognize unmutated variant regions. Sampling captured repertoires only after the peak T cell response.

Here immunoSEQ multiplex PCR was the method, and the copy in TCRdb shows in-frame clones only, minus some. In the table there are around 96,000 clones, under 95% of which are singletons. With respect to this clone: What it recognizes is unknown.

CDR3 length: 15 residues. V was cut by 6 bases and J by 2 bases, with 16 bases left in between. Per the germline V gene, CDR1 is SNHLY and CDR2 is FYNNEI. This receptor was taken from an adult who received the AZD1222 COVID-19 vaccine. The input for sequencing was peripheral blood, taken 28 days after the second AZD1222 dose. This chain joins TRBV2 and TRBJ1-1, with D possibly being TRBD1 (6 bases). The CDR3 is CASRALRGANTEAFF. The CDR3 DNA is TGTGCCAGCAGGGCCCTCAGGGGCGCTAACACTGAAGCTTTCTTT.